The 32 T cell receptor beta chains reported below all come from one sample, sequenced in a study of blood T cell repertoires in COVID-19. Sequencing used immunoSEQ multiplex PCR; TCRdb keeps in-frame clones, though not all of them. The sample has hundreds of thousands of clones; 88% are singletons. What was sequenced was PBMCs or T cells enriched from blood (not recorded which). The source is a woman under 40 who had recovered from COVID-19.

The chain recombines TRBV4-1 with TRBJ2-5, with TRBD2 identical over 8 bases. The V gene end was trimmed by 0 bases and the J gene end by 2 bases; junction bases not matched to a gene: 11. The germline V gene encodes CDR1 MGHRA and CDR2 YSYEKL. The CDR3 spans 18 residues. The DNA of the CDR3 is TGCGCCAGCAGCCAAGACTGGGTGGGTGGCGGGAGGCAAGAGACCCAGTACTTC. This gives the protein CASSQDWVGGGRQETQYF.

The V call is TRBV23-1, the J call TRBJ2-5, with D maybe TRBD2 (6 bases). TRBV23-1 is an ORF for which the function is uncertain. This CDR3 comprises 13 residues. Trimming shortened V by 8 bases and J by 5 bases, and 15 bases separated the two germline ends. CDR3 sequence (DNA): TGCGCCAGCCGGGACTTCCCTACGGAGACCCAGTACTTC. This codes for CASRDFPTETQYF.

V and J are TRBV4-1 and TRBJ2-7; D might be TRBD2 (6 bases). Deletions cut 1 base from V and 0 bases from J, with 13 bases between. The V gene's germline CDR1 is MGHRA and CDR2 YSYEKL. This CDR3 has 16 amino acids. CDR3 protein: CASSQVSGAGSYEQYF. CDR3 DNA sequence: TGCGCCAGCAGCCAAGTGTCCGGAGCGGGCTCCTACGAGCAGTACTTC.

The rearrangement uses TRBV4-1 and TRBJ2-3; D possibly corresponds to TRBD1 (5 bases). This CDR3 comprises 19 residues. The V end was cut by 0 bases, the J end by 2 bases, with 21 bases between. Germline CDR1 and CDR2: MGHRA and YSYEKL. CDR3 sequence reads: CASSQDQNPPGAATDTQYF. As DNA, the CDR3 is TGCGCCAGCAGCCAAGATCAGAACCCGCCTGGGGCTGCCACAGATACGCAGTATTTT.

The genes are TRBV6-2 or TRBV6-3 and TRBJ1-2, with 12 bases identical to TRBD1. The CDR3 runs to 15 residues. J gave up 8 bases and V 0 bases, and 4 bases lay outside the gene matches. Looked up from germline, CDR1 is MNHEY and CDR2 is SVGEGT. The CDR3 protein is CASSYSGQGARGYTF. In DNA form, the CDR3 reads TGTGCCAGCAGTTACTCGGGACAGGGGGCCCGGGGCTACACCTTC.

The chain is built from TRBV19 and TRBJ2-4, with 11 bases matching TRBD2. The germline gives CDR1 LNHDA, CDR2 SQIVND (reference sequence). Unmatched junction bases numbered 13, after V lost 3 bases and J lost 6 bases. CDR3 length: 18 residues. The CDR3: CASSIKKLAGAWGNIQYF. CDR3 in DNA: TGTGCCAGTAGTATCAAAAAACTAGCGGGAGCATGGGGAAACATTCAGTACTTC. The full variable domain, rest sourced from reference TRBV19 and TRBJ2-4, is DGGITQSPKYLFRKEGQNVTLSCEQNLNHDAMYWYRQDPGQGLRLIYYSQIVNDFQKGDIAEGYSVSREKKESFPLTVTSAQKNPTAFYLCASSIKKLAGAWGNIQYFGAGTRLSVL.

This clone is a singleton in its sample. The chain is built from TRBV5-1 and TRBJ1-1; no reliable D call. Germline V lookup: CDR1 SGHRS, CDR2 YFSETQ. The V gene lost 7 bases and the J gene lost 1 base, with 17 bases spanning the gap. This CDR3 is 15 amino acids long. CDR3 protein: CASRWEGIKNTEAFF. CDR3 in DNA: TGCGCCAGCCGGTGGGAGGGTATCAAGAACACTGAAGCTTTCTTT.

The chain combines TRBV3-1 (or the pseudogene TRBV3-2) with TRBJ1-2, with 12 positions matching TRBD1. This CDR3 contains 17 residues. V was pared by 0 bases and J by 7 bases, with 9 bases of the junction left unmatched. The germline CDR1 and CDR2 sequences are LGHDT and YNNKEL (reference sequence). The CDR3 sequence is CASSQEAGQGARGGYTF. The CDR3 coding sequence is TGTGCCAGCAGCCAAGAGGCGGGACAGGGGGCGAGAGGTGGCTACACCTTC.

The chain recombines TRBV7-6 with TRBJ1-3; 9 bases are shared with TRBD1. The trim removed 3 bases at V and 0 bases at J, leaving 12 bases unmatched. Germline V gene data show CDR1 as SGHVS and CDR2 as FNYEAQ. The CDR3 totals 19 residues. CDR3 protein: CASSFLSRDRATSGNTIYF. CDR3 in DNA: TGTGCCAGCAGCTTCCTTTCCCGGGACAGGGCTACCTCTGGAAACACCATATATTTT.

The CDR3 bases are TGTGCCAGCAGCCCGGGACAGGGGGCGGCGAACACTGAAGCTTTCTTT. This sequence encodes CASSPGQGAANTEAFF. The chain links TRBV3-1 (or the pseudogene TRBV3-2) to TRBJ1-1; TRBD1 aligns across 12 bases. Germline CDR1 is LGHDT and CDR2 is YNNKEL (reference sequence). With V trimmed by 4 bases and J by 1 base, 4 bases remained unmatched. CDR3 size: 16 residues.

This chain links TRBV5-5 with TRBJ1-2, with D possibly being TRBD1 (6 bases). Trimming stripped 0 bases from V and 8 bases from J, with 14 bases between. The CDR3 extends over 14 amino acids. In germline, CDR1 is SGHKS, CDR2 YYEKEE (reference sequence). Written as DNA, the CDR3 is TGTGCCAGCAGCTTGGTGGGGGCAGGGGTCGGCTACACCTTC. As protein: CASSLVGAGVGYTF.

This clone was recorded once. The chain carries TRBV11-2 and TRBJ2-3; TRBD1 matches at 8 bases. The CDR3 length is 14 residues. Looked up from germline, CDR1 is SGHAT and CDR2 is FQNNGV. With 0 bases clipped from V and 6 bases from J, the junction kept 2 bases outside the gene matches. The CDR3 protein is CASSLDNRGDTQYF. CDR3 in DNA: TGTGCCAGCAGCTTAGATAACAGGGGGGATACGCAGTATTTT.

The V gene is TRBV7-8, the J gene TRBJ1-1; TRBD1 agrees at 9 bases. Per germline, CDR1 SGHVS and CDR2 FQNEAQ. The CDR3 has 17 amino acids. Losses at the gene ends were 5 bases for V and 1 base for J; bases not matched to a gene: 11. CDR3 residues: CASSRPGTGFRNTEAFF. CDR3 DNA: TGTGCCAGCAGCAGACCCGGGACAGGGTTCAGGAACACTGAAGCTTTCTTT.

The rearrangement uses TRBV6-5 and TRBJ2-1; 8 positions agree with TRBD1. CDR1 and CDR2 (germline): MNHEY, SVGAGI. CDR3 length: 14 amino acids. V lost 7 bases and J lost 8; bases outside the gene matches: 10. The CDR3 nucleotides read TGTGCCAGCACCAGGACAGGGAGGATCCATGAGCAGTTCTTC. Its protein is CASTRTGRIHEQFF.

This chain connects TRBV5-8 to TRBJ2-1, with a weak D call TRBD1 (5 bases). V lost 2 bases, J lost 4 bases, and 13 bases lay in between. Germline CDR1 is SGHTS and CDR2 is YDEGEE. The CDR3 covers 15 residues. CDR3 DNA: TGTGCCAGCAGCTTTGCTCCAGGGAATTACAATGAGCAGTTCTTC. Translation gives CASSFAPGNYNEQFF.

The chain employs TRBV2 and TRBJ1-1, with unresolved D. The germline gives CDR1 SNHLY, CDR2 FYNNEI. Trimming removed 9 bases at V and 6 bases at J, with 14 bases between. The CDR3 totals 12 residues. CDR3 nucleotides: TGTGCCAGTCAACGGGAGGGCCCTGAAGCTTTCTTT. Its protein is CASQREGPEAFF. Drawing the rest from reference TRBV2 and TRBJ1-1, the complete variable domain is EPEVTQTPSHQVTQMGQEVILRCVPISNHLYFYWYRQILGQKVEFLVSFYNNEISEKSEIFDDQFSVERPDGSNFTLKIRSTKLEDSAMYFCASQREGPEAFFGQGTRLTVV.

The V call is TRBV3-1 (or the pseudogene TRBV3-2), the J call TRBJ2-3, with D tentatively TRBD2 (6 bases). Germline V gene sequence: CDR1 LGHDT, CDR2 YNNKEL (reference sequence). CDR3 size: 13 residues. Trimming shortened V by 6 bases and J by 1 base, and 8 bases separated the two germline ends. Here the CDR3 DNA reads TGTGCCAGCAGAACGGGGGGCACAGATACGCAGTATTTT. Translating it yields CASRTGGTDTQYF.

The rearrangement joins TRBV6-2 or TRBV6-3 to TRBJ2-5, with 10 nucleotides matching TRBD2. CDR3 size: 16 residues. V shed 2 bases and J 0 bases; nucleotides not matched to a gene: 3. The germline V gene encodes CDR1 MNHEY and CDR2 SVGEGT. CDR3 nucleotide sequence: TGTGCCAGCAGTTACAATCTAGCGGGGGACCAAGAGACCCAGTACTTC. Encoded protein: CASSYNLAGDQETQYF.

This chain joins TRBV6-2 or TRBV6-3 and TRBJ1-1; the D is unclear. From germline, CDR1 is MNHEY and CDR2 SVGEGT. V was pared by 2 bases and J by 1 base, with 14 bases between. The CDR3 has 16 amino acids. DNA for the CDR3: TGTGCCAGCAGTTACGGGCCGGCCTCAAGGAACACTGAAGCTTTCTTT. Its protein is CASSYGPASRNTEAFF.

This chain links TRBV13 with TRBJ2-3; TRBD2 might be the D (6 bases). Trimming left V 6 bases short and J 7 bases short, with 11 bases between. The CDR3 has 12 amino acids. Per the germline V gene, CDR1 is PRHDT and CDR2 is FYEKMQ (reference sequence). The CDR3 sequence: CASSSDYYTQYF. Written as DNA, the CDR3 is TGTGCCAGCAGTTCGGACTACTATACGCAGTATTTT.

The CDR3 region is CASSLGLAVDEQYF. CDR3 DNA sequence: TGTGCCAGCAGTTTGGGACTAGCAGTTGACGAGCAGTACTTC. The chain is built from TRBV27 and TRBJ2-7, with 9 bases matching TRBD2. V gave up 3 bases and J gave up 5 bases; unmatched junction bases: 5. There are 14 residues in the CDR3. The V gene's germline CDR1 is MNHEY and CDR2 SMNVEV (reference sequence).

The CDR3 DNA sequence: TGCGCCAGCAGCTTCGACACGAGAAACTACGAGCAGTACTTC. Its protein is CASSFDTRNYEQYF. The chain carries TRBV5-1 and TRBJ2-7; no firm D call. The V end lost 2 bases, the J end lost 3 bases, and 12 bases lay between the germline ends. There are 14 residues in the CDR3. Germline-derived CDR1 and CDR2 are SGHRS and YFSETQ.

The rearrangement links TRBV15 to TRBJ1-6, with TRBD1 as a possible D gene (6 bases). Germline assignment: CDR1 LNHNV and CDR2 YYDKDF (reference sequence). V lost 0 bases, J lost 7 bases, and 10 bases lay in between. The CDR3 covers 15 residues. The chain's CDR3 is CATSRDPGDNSPLHF. CDR3 coding DNA: TGTGCCACCAGCAGAGATCCAGGGGACAATTCACCCCTCCACTTT.

The chain joins TRBV27 to TRBJ1-2; the D gene is possibly TRBD1 (6 bases). The CDR3 runs to 17 residues. CDR1 and CDR2 (germline): MNHEY, SMNVEV (reference sequence). Trimming cost V 5 bases and J 0 bases, with 19 bases left between them. This chain's CDR3 is CASSPRDTYQANYGYTF. CDR3 DNA: TGTGCCAGCAGTCCCAGGGACACCTACCAAGCTAACTATGGCTACACCTTC.

The rearrangement joins TRBV18 to TRBJ2-2; the match to TRBD1 covers 12 bases. The germline V gene has CDR1 KGHSH and CDR2 LQKENI. This CDR3 region has 16 residues. V lost 4 bases and J lost 4; bases outside the gene matches: 4. The CDR3 sequence is CASSQGQGATTGELFF. CDR3 DNA sequence: TGTGCCAGCTCACAGGGACAGGGGGCCACCACCGGGGAGCTGTTTTTT.

Of note for this clone: Other DNA sequences in the same sample also yield this CDR3. CDR3 residues: CASSLDRPNTEAFF. CDR3 sequence (DNA): TGCGCCAGCAGCTTGGACAGGCCCAACACTGAAGCTTTCTTT. The chain combines TRBV5-1 with TRBJ1-1, with D possibly matching TRBD1 (5 bases). The CDR3 runs to 14 residues. CDR1 and CDR2 (germline): SGHRS, YFSETQ. V was pared by 0 bases and J by 2 bases, with 8 bases between.

This clone has just one count. J is TRBJ2-4 and V is TRBV2; D unresolved. Trimming removed 6 bases from V and 0 bases from J, with 6 bases in between. CDR1 is SNHLY and CDR2 is FYNNEI in the germline V gene. The CDR3 is 13 residues long. In DNA, the CDR3 is TGTGCCAGCAGGACTCTAGCCAAAAACATTCAGTACTTC. Protein sequence: CASRTLAKNIQYF.

This clone was seen once. The V call is TRBV18, the J call TRBJ1-4; D is undetermined. The CDR3 spans 14 residues. Germline CDR1 is KGHSH and CDR2 is LQKENI. V shed 3 bases and J shed 4 bases, with 9 bases lying between them. CDR3 protein: CASSPPSVNEKLFF. CDR3 in DNA: TGTGCCAGCTCACCCCCCAGTGTTAATGAAAAACTGTTTTTT.

The chain carries TRBV19 and TRBJ2-7; the D gene is possibly TRBD2 (6 bases). From germline, CDR1 is LNHDA and CDR2 SQIVND (reference sequence). Trimming stripped 5 bases from V and 4 bases from J, with 12 bases between. The CDR3 covers 13 residues. The CDR3 here is CASSDTAGYEQYF. The CDR3 region has the DNA TGTGCCAGTAGTGACACGGCGGGGTACGAGCAGTACTTC.

The chain carries TRBV27 and TRBJ2-1, with D perhaps TRBD2 (5 bases). The CDR3 contains 17 residues. Looked up from germline, CDR1 is MNHEY and CDR2 is SMNVEV (reference sequence). V was trimmed by 1 base and J by 0 bases, leaving 13 bases between them. The CDR3 DNA is TGTGCCAGCAGTTTATTCGGCGGGCCTAGCTCCTACAATGAGCAGTTCTTC. This translates into CASSLFGGPSSYNEQFF.

This clone was observed a handful of times. V and J are TRBV27 and TRBJ1-5; 7 nucleotides line up with TRBD1. The germline CDR1 and CDR2 sequences are MNHEY and SMNVEV (reference sequence). With V trimmed by 5 bases and J by 5 bases, 6 bases remained unmatched. CDR3 size: 14 residues. CDR3 sequence: CASSKGQVHQPQHF. CDR3 in DNA: TGTGCCAGCAGTAAAGGACAGGTCCATCAGCCCCAGCATTTT.

This clone was counted a single time. This chain connects TRBV27 to TRBJ2-2; unclear D gene. CDR1 is MNHEY and CDR2 is SMNVEV in the germline V gene (reference sequence). CDR3 size: 13 residues. V shed 2 bases and J shed 5 bases, with 6 bases lying between them. The CDR3 DNA follows: TGTGCCAGCAGTTTAGCCGGGACCGGGGAGCTGTTTTTT. As protein: CASSLAGTGELFF.